The entry below gives a single TCR beta chain sequence along with its context. What it binds is not known. Every immunoSEQ plate was one replicate of a subset's evenly spread DNA. Using immunoSEQ multiplex PCR, the repertoire was profiled, and TCRdb retains in-frame clones only, with some absent. The profile covers 2 million to 3 million clones, with under 95% appearing a single time and approximately 0.37% taken by the ten largest. This entry comes from a study of shared clonotypes between healthy human individuals. Points from the study as a whole: Shared clonotypes across all four donors exceeded non-shared ones in generation probability.

The length of the CDR3 is 16 residues. The ends lost 1 base at V and 8 bases at J; junction bases unmatched: 8. Germline CDR1 reads SGHRS; CDR2 reads YFSETQ. This receptor was taken from a man between 18 and 29 years old in good health. Some clones in this sample may be carry-over from other donors' samples. Sequenced input: naive CD4+ T cells from PBMCs. Described subset: CD45RA+ positively selected. The chain uses TRBV5-1 and TRBJ2-1, with 11 bases that match TRBD2. The CDR3 DNA follows: TGCGCCAGCAGCTTGTCGACTAGCGGGAATCTTGATGAGCAGTTCTTC. Amino acid sequence: CASSLSTSGNLDEQFF.